The clone carrying this T cell receptor beta chain was recorded a few times. What it binds is not known. One end of the junction does not line up with germline, which may come from a read error. These data belong to a study of shared clonotypes between healthy human individuals. Study in general: Three CD4 naive, three CD4 memory, two CD8 naive and one CD8 memory plate were used per donor. Overall study findings and caveats: There were few donors, and this limited the genetic and exposure-history diversity represented.

The CDR3 length is 11 residues. The V gene's germline CDR1 is SQVTM and CDR2 ANQGSEA. Original methodology: Because ImmunoSEQ provided only junction sequences with no quality scores, the filtering differed. Only in-frame clones appear in the TCRdb table, and some are missing; sequencing was by immunoSEQ multiplex PCR. Clonal size and the V and J genes are those of that table, whereas D and trimming came from the DNA. Among under 2.5 million clones listed, roughly 92% were seen once. The specimen was naive CD4+ T cells from PBMCs. The subset denotes: CD45RA+ positively selected. This clonotype was obtained from a man in his late teens or twenties in good health. Some clones in this sample may be carry-over from other donors' samples. The V and J genes are TRBV29-1 and TRBJ1-1; D is unresolved. In DNA form, the CDR3 reads TGCAGCGTTGAATATCAAGGTCCCCGCCGATTT. It translates to CSVEYQGPRRF.